This is a list of T cell receptor beta chains from one sample in a study of blood T cell repertoires in COVID-19. Some clones are missing from TCRdb's copy, which holds only in-frame ones; the method was immunoSEQ multiplex PCR. Of 200,000 to 250,000 clones in the sample, about 80% were seen once. Sequences were obtained from peripheral blood. Receptors were obtained from a woman aged 60-70 years with acute or convalescent COVID-19. Each CDR3 is given with its conserved first and last residue. Fields, in order: V gene, D gene, clone size, J gene, CDR3 DNA, CDR3 protein. A D gene is named only where the DNA matches it firmly. Clone size is not always given. Where it is, it says once, few, many or a class for expanded clones.

V: TRBV6-5
D: -
size: -
J: TRBJ2-1
DNA: TGTGCCAGCAGAGACAGGGAGCAGTTCTTC
CDR3: CASRDREQFF

V: TRBV27
D: -
size: -
J: TRBJ1-1
DNA: TGTGCCAGCAGTTTACGTGGACAGAACACTGAAGCTTTCTTT
CDR3: CASSLRGQNTEAFF

V: TRBV5-1
D: TRBD2
size: -
J: TRBJ2-3
DNA: TGCGCCAGCAGCTTGGTTGGAGCGGGGCGGTCGGATACGCAGTATTTT
CDR3: CASSLVGAGRSDTQYF

V: TRBV5-1
D: TRBD1
size: -
J: TRBJ1-6
DNA: TGCGCCAGCAGCTCGACAGGGGGCGTCAGTAATTCACCCCTCCACTTT
CDR3: CASSSTGGVSNSPLHF

V: TRBV11-2
D: TRBD1
size: -
J: TRBJ1-1
DNA: TGTGCCAGCGACCGACTGGGACAGGGGAACACTGAAGCTTTCTTT
CDR3: CASDRLGQGNTEAFF

V: TRBV4-1
D: -
size: -
J: TRBJ2-2
DNA: TGCGCCAGCAGCCAAGCATCGGGACTCCTCGCCGGGGAGCTGTTTTTT
CDR3: CASSQASGLLAGELFF

V: TRBV19
D: TRBD1
size: -
J: TRBJ1-1
DNA: TGTGCCAGTAGTCCGGGTCGACAGGGCCTGAGGGGCACTGAAGCTTTCTTT
CDR3: CASSPGRQGLRGTEAFF

V: TRBV2
D: -
size: few
J: TRBJ1-1
DNA: TGTGCCAGCAGTGAAACCCGACAGAGTGAAGCTTTCTTT
CDR3: CASSETRQSEAFF

V: TRBV21-1
D: -
size: -
J: TRBJ2-7
DNA: TGTGACGGGACACGAACCTACGAGCAGTACTTC
CDR3: CDGTRTYEQYF

V: TRBV5-1
D: -
size: -
J: TRBJ2-2
DNA: TGCGCCAGCAGTATAGCCCCCCCAAACACCGGGGAGCTGTTTTTT
CDR3: CASSIAPPNTGELFF

V: TRBV11-2
D: -
size: -
J: TRBJ1-3
DNA: TGTGCCAGCAGCTTAGAGATCAGGGGAAACACCATATATTTT
CDR3: CASSLEIRGNTIYF

V: TRBV29-1
D: -
size: -
J: TRBJ1-1
DNA: TGCAGCGTCCCGTTCAACACTGAAGCTTTCTTT
CDR3: CSVPFNTEAFF

V: TRBV3-1/TRBV3-2
D: -
size: -
J: TRBJ1-1
DNA: TGTGCCAGCAGCCAAGGAATGCAGTCGCGGGTTGCTTTCTTT
CDR3: CASSQGMQSRVAFF

V: TRBV7-2
D: -
size: -
J: TRBJ2-1
DNA: TGTGCCAGCGCCAGTCGGAGCCCTGTACCCCCGGGTGAGCAGTTCTTC
CDR3: CASASRSPVPPGEQFF

V: TRBV30
D: -
size: -
J: TRBJ1-4
DNA: TGTGCCTGGAGTGTATATTTCGGGGATCCGAATGAAAAACTGTTTTTT
CDR3: CAWSVYFGDPNEKLFF

V: TRBV3-1/TRBV3-2
D: -
size: -
J: TRBJ1-1
DNA: TGTGCCAGCAGCTCACGACGGGCAGGCTCAGGGGAGAAGTGCACTGAAGCTTTCTTT
CDR3: CASSSRRAGSGEKCTEAFF

V: TRBV5-1
D: -
size: -
J: TRBJ2-4
DNA: TGCGCCAGCAGCCCGAGCCCAGGGAAAAACATTCAGTACTTC
CDR3: CASSPSPGKNIQYF

V: TRBV10-3
D: TRBD1
size: -
J: TRBJ1-6
DNA: TGTGCCATCAGTGCCGACAGGGAATCACCCCTCCACTTT
CDR3: CAISADRESPLHF

V: TRBV5-4
D: TRBD2
size: -
J: TRBJ2-3
DNA: TGTGCCAGCAGCTTGGAGCGGGGGGGCCGGGAAGGTACGCAGTATTTT
CDR3: CASSLERGGREGTQYF

V: TRBV12-3/TRBV12-4
D: TRBD2
size: -
J: TRBJ2-1
DNA: TGTGCCAGCGGCCGGACTAGCGGGGACTTTGCGTTCTTC
CDR3: CASGRTSGDFAFF

V: TRBV6-5
D: -
size: few
J: TRBJ1-1
DNA: TGTGCCAGCAGTCACCACGAGCTGAACACTGAAGCTTTCTTT
CDR3: CASSHHELNTEAFF

V: TRBV5-6
D: -
size: -
J: TRBJ1-1
DNA: TGTGCCAGCAGCTTTCGTCGAGGGCTGGGGGCCACTGAAGCTTTCTTT
CDR3: CASSFRRGLGATEAFF

V: TRBV12-3/TRBV12-4
D: -
size: once
J: TRBJ1-5
DNA: TGTGCCACCACGACTGGGGCTGGTCAGCCCCAGCATTTT
CDR3: CATTTGAGQPQHF

V: TRBV28
D: TRBD2
size: -
J: TRBJ2-7
DNA: TGTGCCAGCGGCGATCTCGGGGGGGCCCTCTACGAGCAGTACTTC
CDR3: CASGDLGGALYEQYF

V: TRBV5-1
D: -
size: -
J: TRBJ1-4
DNA: TGCGCCAGCAGCTTGGCGGGGGGCGCAAATGAAAAACTGTTTTTT
CDR3: CASSLAGGANEKLFF

V: TRBV2
D: -
size: once
J: TRBJ1-1
DNA: TGTGCCAGCAGTGACTGGAGGAACACTGAAGCTTTCTTT
CDR3: CASSDWRNTEAFF

V: TRBV19
D: TRBD2
size: -
J: TRBJ2-3
DNA: TGTGCCAGTAGTCAGGCTAGCGGGGGAGGATCTAGCACAGATACGCAGTATTTT
CDR3: CASSQASGGGSSTDTQYF

V: TRBV19
D: TRBD1
size: -
J: TRBJ2-5
DNA: TGTGCCAGTAGTAAACTTGGACAGGGCCAAGAGACCCAGTACTTC
CDR3: CASSKLGQGQETQYF

V: TRBV9
D: -
size: -
J: TRBJ2-1
DNA: TGTGCCAGCAGCTCAGGGGGGCAGGGCAATGAGCAGTTCTTC
CDR3: CASSSGGQGNEQFF

V: TRBV7-9
D: -
size: -
J: TRBJ1-2
DNA: TGTGCCAGCAGCACCGCCCGAGGACACGGGGGCTATGGCTACACCTTC
CDR3: CASSTARGHGGYGYTF

V: TRBV4-3
D: TRBD1
size: -
J: TRBJ2-2
DNA: TGCGCCAGCAGCCAGACAGGGGGATATAGCGGGGAGCTGTTTTTT
CDR3: CASSQTGGYSGELFF

V: TRBV4-2
D: -
size: few
J: TRBJ1-1
DNA: TGTGCCAGCAGCCAAAGAGGGAACACTGAAGCTTTCTTT
CDR3: CASSQRGNTEAFF

V: TRBV24-1
D: TRBD1
size: -
J: TRBJ1-2
DNA: TGTGCCACCAGTGATCCAACGACCGGGACAGGAGATGGCTACACCTTC
CDR3: CATSDPTTGTGDGYTF

V: TRBV5-5
D: -
size: -
J: TRBJ1-1
DNA: TGTGCCAGCAGCCCTTTAAGCGCGGTGGCCCCGAACACTGAAGCTTTCTTT
CDR3: CASSPLSAVAPNTEAFF

V: TRBV6-5
D: TRBD1
size: -
J: TRBJ1-1
DNA: TGTGCCAGCAGTACTCAAGGACAGGAGATTTTT
CDR3: CASSTQGQEIF

V: TRBV6-2/TRBV6-3
D: TRBD2
size: -
J: TRBJ2-7
DNA: TGTGCCAGCAGTTACTCGAAACTAGCGGGGTCCTACGAGCAGTACTTC
CDR3: CASSYSKLAGSYEQYF

V: TRBV24-1
D: -
size: -
J: TRBJ1-1
DNA: TGTGCCACCAGAACTCCCAAGATTATGAACACTGAAGCTTTCTTT
CDR3: CATRTPKIMNTEAFF

V: TRBV7-2
D: TRBD2
size: -
J: TRBJ2-1
DNA: TGTGCCAGCAGCTCCGCACGCGGGAGCGAGCAGTTCTTC
CDR3: CASSSARGSEQFF

V: TRBV5-1
D: TRBD2
size: -
J: TRBJ2-1
DNA: TGCGCCAGCAGCCCGGGAGGCCGAATTAAATACAATGAGCAGTTCTTC
CDR3: CASSPGGRIKYNEQFF

V: TRBV2
D: -
size: -
J: TRBJ2-1
DNA: TGTGCCAGCAACCTACAGGGTATGACCTACAATGAGCAGTTCTTC
CDR3: CASNLQGMTYNEQFF

V: TRBV15
D: TRBD1
size: -
J: TRBJ1-5
DNA: TGTGCCACCAGCAAGGACAGGTATAGCAATCAGCCCCAGCATTTT
CDR3: CATSKDRYSNQPQHF

V: TRBV7-9
D: -
size: -
J: TRBJ2-1
DNA: TGTGCCAGCAGCTTATTAGGTCTCACGGGGGACTCCTACAATGAGCAGTTCTTC
CDR3: CASSLLGLTGDSYNEQFF

V: TRBV6-2/TRBV6-3
D: TRBD2
size: -
J: TRBJ2-5
DNA: TGTGCCAGCAGTTACTCGAATGGACTAGCGGGGGTAGAGACCCAGTACTTC
CDR3: CASSYSNGLAGVETQYF

V: TRBV30
D: -
size: -
J: TRBJ1-2
DNA: TGTGCCTGGAGAAGCAGGGCTTTTAACTATGGCTACACCTTC
CDR3: CAWRSRAFNYGYTF

V: TRBV19
D: -
size: -
J: TRBJ1-5
DNA: TGTGCCAGTAGTGCATACGGGACTCGGGGTCAGCCCCAGCATTTT
CDR3: CASSAYGTRGQPQHF

V: TRBV24-1
D: -
size: -
J: TRBJ2-1
DNA: TGTGCCACCCAGAAGACGGACTCCTCCTACAATGAGCAGTTCTTC
CDR3: CATQKTDSSYNEQFF

V: TRBV6-6
D: -
size: -
J: TRBJ1-6
DNA: TGTGCCAGCAGTTCTAAAGAGAATTCACCCCTCCACTTT
CDR3: CASSSKENSPLHF

V: TRBV7-3
D: TRBD2
size: -
J: TRBJ2-1
DNA: TGTGCCAGCAGCCCAGTCGGGAGGCCAGGTCCTAGCTCCTACAATGAGCAGTTCTTC
CDR3: CASSPVGRPGPSSYNEQFF

V: TRBV25-1
D: TRBD2
size: -
J: TRBJ2-7
DNA: TGTGCCAGCAGCCTGGCGGCGGGGGGGCCTGAGCAGTACTTC
CDR3: CASSLAAGGPEQYF

V: TRBV7-9
D: TRBD1
size: -
J: TRBJ1-5
DNA: TGTGCCAGCAGCTTAGGGGCAGGGGGATTCAATCAGCCCCAGCATTTT
CDR3: CASSLGAGGFNQPQHF

V: TRBV6-5
D: -
size: -
J: TRBJ2-2
DNA: TGTGCCAGCAGTTACTCGAAGGCCAGGGGATTCCGGGAGCTGTTTTTT
CDR3: CASSYSKARGFRELFF

V: TRBV4-2
D: -
size: -
J: TRBJ1-2
DNA: TGTGCCAGCAGCGTACTTTCAGGGAACTATGGCTACACCTTC
CDR3: CASSVLSGNYGYTF